This T cell receptor beta chain is drawn from a study of T cell responses to AZD1222 COVID-19 vaccine (dated by TCRdb to about 2021). Regarding the study in general: AZD1222 recipients whose second dose came at about 4 weeks and those whose second dose came at about 12 weeks were combined into one group, since spike-specific TCR depth and breadth did not differ between the two schedules. TCR sequencing covered roughly 230 trial participants: about 210 given two doses of AZD1222 and about 26 given two doses of MenACWY control vaccine. Enrollment into the trials was organized by age into subgroups of 18-55, 56-69 and 70-plus years, and those subgroups contained roughly 150, 30 and 60 TCR-sequenced participants, respectively.

The paper as a whole reports these results and caveats: Participants were mostly white British and included more females than males, and it was suggested by the authors that clonal diversity may have been underestimated. Reportedly, almost half of the unique spike-specific TCRs recognized epitopes lying outside the regions that are mutated in the B.1.351 and B.1.1.7 variants. Conclusions about previously exposed vaccinees are limited because only a handful of AZD1222 recipients were SARS-CoV-2 seropositive at baseline. In the small 56-69-year group, the increase in depth fell short of significance, most likely because of low power. The vaccine-associated CD4 TCRs covered the entire spike protein, and the dominant responses fell in regions 160-218 and 743-854. No day 14 peak-response samples were available, so repertoires were characterized only after the peak T cell response. Spike-specific TCR breadth and depth rose significantly after two AZD1222 doses compared with day 0 and with MenACWY recipients.

The sample's time point label, in plain terms: baseline before first vaccination. Samples from vaccinated people were obtained from the UK trials COV001 and COV002, which included a single-blind randomized controlled phase 2/3 trial of AZD1222 (ChAdOx1 nCoV-19) in healthy adults. Trial participant PBMC samples were collected at day 0 and day 28 after the second dose for TCRbeta chain sequencing. The CDR3 regions of human TCRbeta chains were analyzed by immunosequencing. The study's own analysis went as follows. TCRs in the repertoires were matched against a reference library of SARS-CoV-2-specific TCRs that had been generated with the MIRA antigen-specificity platform. Breadth was defined as the fraction of unique TCRs that were SARS-CoV-2-associated. Depth was defined as the fraction of total T cells that were SARS-CoV-2-associated. Using the MIRA data, each spike-specific TCR was mapped to the spike region that the TCR reacts to and placed in a CD4 or CD8 class. Log10-transformed breadth and depth values were compared by one-way ANOVA with Sidak's multiple comparisons tests. The source is immuneACCESS, and TCRdb retained only in-frame sequences with V and J called. Part of the clones is not carried over; for the studies checked, unresolved V genes explain less than half of this, and the remainder is unexplained. V and J calls and clone size are given by that table; D and trimming were obtained from the DNA. Present in this sample are 150,000 to 200,000 clones, 80% to 95% of which were seen just once. Of the sample, around 9.3% is held by the ten largest clones.

In regard to this clone: What this receptor recognizes is not known. No qualities accompany the bases; no much larger clone lies one base away.

The source of this sequence is an adult in good health. Sequenced material: peripheral blood, taken on day 0 of AZD1222 vaccination.

The CDR3 region: CASSSAGVLSEQFF. DNA sequence: TGTGCCAGCAGTTCCGCAGGGGTTTTAAGTGAGCAGTTCTTC. This receptor chain uses TRBV27 and TRBJ2-1; TRBD1 is a possible D gene, resting on 6 matching bases. The CDR1 and CDR2 encoded by the germline V gene (reference sequence) are MNHEY and SMNVEV. The CDR3 numbers 14 residues from cysteine through phenylalanine. Of the read, only the CDR3 DNA is kept; its 42 bases are in frame from base 1. V is shortened by 4 bases, J by 9 bases, and the region joining them spans 16 bases.